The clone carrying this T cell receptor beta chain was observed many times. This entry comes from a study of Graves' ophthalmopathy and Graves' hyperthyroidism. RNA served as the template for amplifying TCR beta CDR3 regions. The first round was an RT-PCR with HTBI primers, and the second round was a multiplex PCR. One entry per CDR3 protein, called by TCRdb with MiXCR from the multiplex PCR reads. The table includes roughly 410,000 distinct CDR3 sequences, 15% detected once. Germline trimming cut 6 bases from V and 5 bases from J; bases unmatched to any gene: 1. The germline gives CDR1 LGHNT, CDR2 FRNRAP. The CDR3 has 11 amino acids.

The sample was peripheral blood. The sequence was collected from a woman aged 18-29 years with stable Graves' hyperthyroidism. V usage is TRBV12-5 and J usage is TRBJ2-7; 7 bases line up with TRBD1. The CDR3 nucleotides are TGTGCTAGTGGACAGGGGAACGAGCAGTACTTC. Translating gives CASGQGNEQYF.